Presented here are 27 T cell receptor beta chains from one specimen sequenced in a study of cytomegalovirus exposure and HLA in healthy donors. Vbeta (60) and Jbeta (13) primers were used in the PCR. TCRdb's table, derived via immunoSEQ multiplex PCR, lists solely in-frame clones and lacks some. This sample carries some 140,000 clones, more than 75% of them seen once, and the ten largest clones take 9.5% to 15%. Sequencing was done on a sample of PBMCs. These receptors were collected from a man aged 25 to 40 in good health and CMV-seropositive.

V and J are TRBV5-6 and TRBJ2-3; the match to TRBD1 covers 8 bases. V shed 0 bases and J 4 bases; nucleotides not matched to a gene: 4. Germline CDR1 is SGHDT and CDR2 is YYEEEE. The CDR3 extends over 15 amino acids. The CDR3 is CASSLGTGNSDTQYF. The CDR3 DNA sequence: TGTGCCAGCAGCTTGGGGACAGGGAACTCAGATACGCAGTATTTT. Complete variable domain (other parts from reference TRBV5-6 and TRBJ2-3): DAGVTQSPTHLIKTRGQQVTLRCSPKSGHDTVSWYQQALGQGPQFIFQYYEEEERQRGNFPDRFSGHQFPNYSSELNVNALLLGDSALYLCASSLGTGNSDTQYFGPGTRLTVL.

A single count supports this clone. The rearrangement joins TRBV9 to TRBJ2-1; D might be TRBD2 (7 bases). The CDR3 contains 14 residues. The germline gives CDR1 SGDLS, CDR2 YYNGEE. V lost 5 bases, J lost 4 bases, and 13 bases lay in between. This chain's CDR3 is CASSGGALYNEQFF. The DNA for the CDR3 is TGTGCCAGCAGTGGGGGGGCCTTATACAATGAGCAGTTCTTC.

The chain carries TRBV19 and TRBJ1-2, with 7 bases that match TRBD1. This CDR3 has 14 residues. Germline V lookup: CDR1 LNHDA, CDR2 SQIVND (reference sequence). Trimming took 4 bases from V and 3 from J; bases not matched to a gene: 5. CDR3 nucleotide sequence: TGTGCCAGTAGTAGCCGAGGACAGGACTATGGCTACACCTTC. Translating gives CASSSRGQDYGYTF.

This rearrangement joins TRBV2 to TRBJ1-4, with D maybe TRBD1 (5 bases). Germline CDR1 reads SNHLY; CDR2 reads FYNNEI. V dropped 1 base and J dropped 6 bases, with 12 bases sitting between them. The CDR3 runs to 15 residues. The CDR3 spells CASSEGAGRDEKLFF. CDR3 sequence (DNA): TGTGCCAGCAGTGAAGGTGCAGGGAGGGATGAAAAACTGTTTTTT.

The chain recombines TRBV30 with TRBJ2-1, with D tentatively TRBD1 (6 bases). V was trimmed by 0 bases and J by 6 bases, leaving 6 bases between them. Germline CDR1 reads GTSNPN; CDR2 reads SVGIG (reference sequence). The CDR3 has 12 amino acids. CDR3 sequence reads: CAWSVQGNEQFF. CDR3 sequence (DNA): TGTGCCTGGAGTGTACAGGGCAATGAGCAGTTCTTC.

V usage is TRBV4-2 and J usage is TRBJ2-2; D perhaps matches TRBD2 (6 bases). Trimming removed 4 bases at V and 5 bases at J, with 23 bases between. This CDR3 is built from 18 residues. Per the germline V gene, CDR1 is LGHNA and CDR2 is YNFKEQ. DNA for the CDR3: TGTGCCAGCAGCCTCATACTCGGGACTCCTGGGGGGACCGGGGAGCTGTTTTTT. Its translation: CASSLILGTPGGTGELFF.

This clone was found once. V and J are TRBV28 and TRBJ1-4; D call uncertain. The CDR3 loop spans 16 amino acids. The V gene's germline CDR1 is MDHEN and CDR2 SYDVKM. Trimming stripped 5 bases from V and 2 bases from J, with 15 bases between. The CDR3 region has the DNA TGTGCCAGCAGTCACTCCGCGGAGCCTACTAATGAAAAACTGTTTTTT. This encodes CASSHSAEPTNEKLFF.

The CDR3 here is CASSVGPDISYEQYF. For the CDR3, the DNA is TGTGCCAGCAGCGTAGGGCCCGATATCTCCTACGAGCAGTACTTC. The chain links TRBV9 to TRBJ2-7; D is uncertain. V was clipped by 0 bases and J by 0 bases, with 10 bases between them. Germline CDR1 SGDLS, CDR2 YYNGEE. This CDR3 region has 15 residues. Complete variable domain (other parts from reference TRBV9 and TRBJ2-7): DSGVTQTPKHLITATGQRVTLRCSPRSGDLSVYWYQQSLDQGLQFLIQYYNGEERAKGNILERFSAQQFPDLHSELNLSSLELGDSALYFCASSVGPDISYEQYFGPGTRLTVT.

A single count supports this clone. V is TRBV5-1 and J is TRBJ1-4; TRBD1 might be the D (6 bases). V was cut by 0 bases and J by 8 bases, with 11 bases left in between. Germline CDR1 reads SGHRS; CDR2 reads YFSETQ. The CDR3 totals 14 residues. The CDR3 is CASSLVEGEEKLFF. As DNA, the CDR3 is TGCGCCAGCAGCTTGGTTGAGGGGGAGGAAAAACTGTTTTTT.

The chain's CDR3 is CASSSDGGSLAKNIQYF. CDR3 DNA: TGTGCCAGCAGCTCGGACGGGGGATCACTAGCCAAAAACATTCAGTACTTC. The chain combines TRBV7-3 with TRBJ2-4, with a tentative D call TRBD2 (6 bases). The CDR3 has 17 amino acids. Trimming left V 4 bases short and J 0 bases short, with 16 bases between. Germline V gene data show CDR1 as SGHTA and CDR2 as FQGTGA.

The chain links TRBV2 to TRBJ2-7; D perhaps matches TRBD1 (6 bases). Trimming removed 5 bases from V and 6 bases from J, with 14 bases in between. Per germline, CDR1 SNHLY and CDR2 FYNNEI. The CDR3 length is 13 residues. The CDR3 DNA is TGTGCCAGCAGTTTAGACAGGTTCGGCGAGCAGTACTTC. Translation gives CASSLDRFGEQYF. The full variable domain, with the rest looked up from reference TRBV2 and TRBJ2-7, is EPEVTQTPSHQVTQMGQEVILRCVPISNHLYFYWYRQILGQKVEFLVSFYNNEISEKSEIFDDQFSVERPDGSNFTLKIRSTKLEDSAMYFCASSLDRFGEQYFGPGTRLTVT.

A remark on this clone: The junction differs from germline at one of its ends, possibly a read error. This chain links TRBV27 with TRBJ1-2; D uncertain. Germline V lookup: CDR1 MNHEY, CDR2 SMNVEV (reference sequence). CDR3 length equals 15 residues. CDR3 sequence reads: CASSLRGVANYGYPF. Written as DNA, the CDR3 is TGTGCCAGCAGTTTAAGAGGAGTTGCTAACTATGGCTACCCCTTC.

The rearrangement joins TRBV5-1 to TRBJ1-2; D is perhaps TRBD1 (6 bases). V was cut by 4 bases and J by 8 bases, with 24 bases left in between. Looked up from germline, CDR1 is SGHRS and CDR2 is YFSETQ. The CDR3 runs to 16 residues. For the CDR3, the DNA is TGCGCCAGCAGCACACTGATCGGGGGGCAGCCGTGGGGCTACACCTTC. Protein sequence: CASSTLIGGQPWGYTF.

The V and J genes are TRBV29-1 and TRBJ2-1; 9 bases line up with TRBD2. Germline V gene data show CDR1 as SQVTM and CDR2 as ANQGSEA. V trimming: 6 bases; J trimming: 0 bases; junction bases outside the gene matches: 9. There are 16 residues in the CDR3. This chain's CDR3 is CSVDQLAGSSYNEQFF. The CDR3 DNA follows: TGCAGCGTAGACCAACTAGCGGGCAGCTCCTACAATGAGCAGTTCTTC.

The chain uses TRBV5-1 and TRBJ2-5, with D possibly being TRBD2 (5 bases). Per the germline V gene, CDR1 is SGHRS and CDR2 is YFSETQ. With 5 bases removed from V and 2 bases from J, the gap between germline ends came to 10 bases. The CDR3 is made up of 13 amino acids. CDR3 amino acids: CASSPGVQETQYF. The DNA of the CDR3 is TGCGCCAGCAGTCCCGGGGTACAAGAGACCCAGTACTTC.

DNA for the CDR3: TGTGCCAGCAGTTACCCCTCAGTAGGGGAATCATATGAGCAGTTCTTC. As protein: CASSYPSVGESYEQFF. The J gene is TRBJ2-1, the V gene TRBV6-7; TRBD1 might be the D (5 bases). TRBV6-7 is reported as an ORF; its role is uncertain. This CDR3 comprises 16 residues. Trimming took 2 bases from V and 8 from J, leaving 19 bases between them.

The CDR3 DNA reads TGCGCCAGCAGCATGGCGATGGGGGCAGGGGGCTGGAACGAGCAGTACTTC. As protein: CASSMAMGAGGWNEQYF. The rearrangement uses TRBV5-1 and TRBJ2-7; 8 nucleotides agree with TRBD1. This CDR3 region has 17 residues. Germline V gene data show CDR1 as SGHRS and CDR2 as YFSETQ. Trimming took 4 bases from V and 5 from J; bases not matched to a gene: 17.

This rearrangement joins TRBV29-1 to TRBJ1-1; D unresolved. The CDR3 sequence is 12 residues long. CDR1 and CDR2 (germline): SQVTM, ANQGSEA. V gave up 3 bases and J gave up 2 bases, with 7 bases separating them. CDR3 DNA: TGCAGCGTTGACTATCTCAACACTGAAGCTTTCTTT. Its protein is CSVDYLNTEAFF.

The genes are TRBV29-1 and TRBJ2-3, with 9 nucleotides matching TRBD2. The ends lost 7 bases at V and 2 bases at J; junction bases unmatched: 10. CDR3 size: 15 residues. Germline V lookup: CDR1 SQVTM, CDR2 ANQGSEA. Here the CDR3 DNA reads TGCAGCGCTAAACGACTAGCGGAAGACACAGATACGCAGTATTTT. Protein product: CSAKRLAEDTDTQYF.

With respect to this clone: Compared with germline, one end of the junction differs, possibly owing to a read error. This chain joins TRBV7-3 and TRBJ2-7; possible D gene TRBD2, 6 bases. The CDR3 is 14 residues long. Germline V CDR1 and CDR2: SGHTA, FQGTGA. The DNA for the CDR3 is TGTTCCAGCAGCCCTTCAGTGGGGGGCTACGAGCAGTACTTC. Translating gives CSSSPSVGGYEQYF. Supplemented by reference TRBV7-3 and TRBJ2-7, the full variable domain reads GAGVSQTPSNKVTEKGKYVELRCDPISGHTALYWYRQSLGQGPEFLIYFQGTGAADDSGLPNDRFFAVRPEGSVSTLKIQRTERGDSAVYLCSSSPSVGGYEQYFGPGTRLTVT.

This clone was found a few times. This chain connects TRBV29-1 to TRBJ2-1; 9 nucleotides match TRBD2. In germline, CDR1 is SQVTM, CDR2 ANQGSEA. The CDR3 is 12 amino acids. CDR3 sequence reads: CGAGGPEDEQFF. CDR3 in DNA: TGCGGCGCGGGAGGGCCTGAGGATGAGCAGTTCTTC.

V and J are TRBV5-1 and TRBJ2-1; TRBD2 is a possible D gene (7 bases). The CDR3 covers 17 residues. The germline CDR1 and CDR2 sequences are SGHRS and YFSETQ. The V end lost 4 bases, the J end lost 7 bases, and 24 bases lay between the germline ends. The CDR3 DNA follows: TGCGCCAGCAGCCCCGGGGGGAGCAGGGGAGAGTGGAATGAGCAGTTCTTC. Its translation is CASSPGGSRGEWNEQFF.

V usage is TRBV28 and J usage is TRBJ1-1; D not certain. CDR3 size: 12 residues. V dropped 4 bases and J dropped 5 bases, with 8 bases sitting between them. The germline gives CDR1 MDHEN, CDR2 SYDVKM. In nucleotides, the CDR3 is TGTGCCAGCAGTTCGGGGAAAACTGAAGCTTTCTTT. This codes for CASSSGKTEAFF.

This rearrangement joins TRBV5-6 to TRBJ1-2; the match to TRBD1 covers 11 bases. CDR1 SGHDT and CDR2 YYEEEE come from the germline V gene. The CDR3 has 12 amino acids. The V segment lost 4 bases and the J segment 14 bases; nucleotides outside the gene matches: 7. Here the CDR3 DNA reads TGTGCCAGCAGCCCCGGGACAGGGGGTAAAACCTTC. It yields the protein CASSPGTGGKTF.

The chain carries TRBV5-1 and TRBJ1-6; possibly TRBD1 for D (6 bases). V dropped 3 bases and J dropped 6 bases, with 10 bases sitting between them. The V gene's germline CDR1 is SGHRS and CDR2 YFSETQ. CDR3 length equals 14 residues. DNA of the CDR3: TGCGCCAGCAGCTCTGGACAGCTTAATTCACCCCTCCACTTT. Translation gives CASSSGQLNSPLHF.

The CDR3 coding sequence is TGTGCCAGCAGCGCAACCGGGACAGGGGCCTACGAGCAGTACTTC. Translation gives CASSATGTGAYEQYF. This chain connects TRBV7-6 to TRBJ2-5; the match to TRBD1 covers 10 bases. The end of the DNA aligns better with TRBJ2-7, so the J call may be wrong. Germline values: CDR1 SGHVS, CDR2 FNYEAQ. This CDR3 has 15 amino acids.

V gene TRBV9 combines with J gene TRBJ1-3, with 8 bases that match TRBD1. In germline, CDR1 is SGDLS, CDR2 YYNGEE. V shed 3 bases, J shed 7 bases, and the junction held 12 bases outside the gene matches. The CDR3 runs to 16 residues. The DNA for the CDR3 is TGTGCCAGCAGCGCACATACCGGGACAGGTTCGAACACCATATATTTT. It specifies CASSAHTGTGSNTIYF.